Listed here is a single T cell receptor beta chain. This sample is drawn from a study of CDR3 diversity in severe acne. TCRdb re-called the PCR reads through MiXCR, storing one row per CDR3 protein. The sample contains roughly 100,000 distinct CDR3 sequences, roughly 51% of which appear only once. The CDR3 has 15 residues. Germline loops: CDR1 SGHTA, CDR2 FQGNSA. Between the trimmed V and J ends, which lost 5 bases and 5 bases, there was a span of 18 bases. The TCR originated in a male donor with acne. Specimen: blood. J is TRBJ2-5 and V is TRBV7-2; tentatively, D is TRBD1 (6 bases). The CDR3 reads CASSPNLGGGETQYF. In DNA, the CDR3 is TGTGCCAGCAGCCCCAATCTTGGGGGCGGGGAGACCCAGTACTTC.